The next 32 T cell receptor beta chains were all read from a single sample in a study of sequential checkpoint blockade in melanoma (dated by TCRdb to about 2019). What the treatment or condition label conveys for this sample: randomized to nivolumab then ipilimumab (arm A) or the reverse (arm B). The library was generated by the immunoSEQ multiplex PCR assay. The immuneACCESS repertoire file appears here via TCRdb, limited to in-frame rearrangements. These files lack a portion of the clones; in checked studies, under half of the deficit traces to unresolved V genes, and the cause of the others is not known. In this sample the table shows under 13,000 clones, nearly 70% of which occur a single time. The top ten clonotypes cover about 28% of the sample. The sequencing used CD8+ T cells sorted from blood (inferred from file names), collected from a patient given nivolumab and ipilimumab in sequence. The receptors were gathered from a human donor with melanoma.

This clone has only one observation. The chain carries TRBV27 and TRBJ1-5, with D maybe TRBD1 (5 bases). Looked up from germline, CDR1 is MNHEY and CDR2 is SMNVEV (reference sequence). CDR3 length: 18 amino acids. V lost 2 bases to trimming and J lost 7 bases, with 24 bases between them. CDR3 protein: CASSLLSAPGGRGQPQHF. CDR3 nucleotides: TGTGCCAGCAGTTTACTATCGGCCCCCGGGGGACGGGGGCAGCCCCAGCATTTT.

The chain's CDR3 is CASSGLAGGNEQFF. CDR3 DNA: TGCGCCAGCAGTGGGCTAGCGGGGGGGAATGAGCAGTTCTTC. V gene TRBV5-1 combines with J gene TRBJ2-1; 12 bases fit TRBD2. Germline V gene data show CDR1 as SGHRS and CDR2 as YFSETQ. The ends lost 5 bases at V and 7 bases at J; junction bases unmatched: 4. The length of the CDR3 is 14 residues.

CDR3 in DNA: TGTGCCAGCAGTTTTGGAGGCTACGAGCAGTACTTC. Its protein product is CASSFGGYEQYF. J is TRBJ2-7 and V is TRBV27; D perhaps matches TRBD2 (5 bases). The CDR3 covers 12 residues. CDR1 and CDR2 (germline): MNHEY, SMNVEV (reference sequence). Trimming took off 3 bases at V and 3 bases at J, with 6 bases between the two ends.

The chain uses TRBV6-5 and TRBJ2-1; D is possibly TRBD2 (6 bases). The V gene's germline CDR1 is MNHEY and CDR2 SVGAGI. The germline V and J ends were trimmed by 8 bases and 0 bases, with 11 bases remaining between them. The CDR3 loop spans 14 amino acids. CDR3 coding DNA: TGTGCCAGCGCCGGGACTTACTCCTACAATGAGCAGTTCTTC. It codes for CASAGTYSYNEQFF.

V is TRBV2 and J is TRBJ1-5; D not resolved. V shed 2 bases and J shed 9 bases, with 11 bases lying between them. The length of the CDR3 is 13 residues. CDR1 and CDR2 (germline): SNHLY, FYNNEI. The CDR3: CASSESGLGPQHF. CDR3 sequence (DNA): TGTGCCAGCAGTGAAAGTGGACTGGGGCCCCAGCATTTT. Supplemented by reference TRBV2 and TRBJ1-5, the full variable domain reads EPEVTQTPSHQVTQMGQEVILRCVPISNHLYFYWYRQILGQKVEFLVSFYNNEISEKSEIFDDQFSVERPDGSNFTLKIRSTKLEDSAMYFCASSESGLGPQHFGDGTRLSIL.

V usage is TRBV12-2 and J usage is TRBJ2-5; the D call TRBD2 from the table was never checked on the DNA. TRBV12-2 is classified as a pseudogene. The CDR3 extends over 10 amino acids. CDR3 amino acids: CAWGGAEQYF. The CDR3 DNA follows: TGTGCTTGGGGAGGAGCGGAGCAGTACTTC.

The chain joins TRBV6-4 to TRBJ2-3, with 10 nucleotides matching TRBD2. J was trimmed by 1 base and V by 5 bases; bases with no gene match: 3. Germline loops: CDR1 MRHNA, CDR2 SNTAGT. This CDR3 has 15 residues. CDR3 region: CASSRTSGGTDTQYF. CDR3 sequence (DNA): TGTGCCAGCAGTCGGACTAGCGGTGGCACAGATACGCAGTATTTT.

The chain carries TRBV4-3 and TRBJ1-2; D may be TRBD1 (6 bases). Per the germline V gene, CDR1 is LGHNA and CDR2 is YSLEER. This CDR3 is 17 amino acids long. V shed 0 bases and J shed 1 base, with 15 bases lying between them. CDR3 coding DNA: TGCGCCAGCAGCCAAGATCGGGGCAGGGGAGTTAACTATGGCTACACCTTC. Translation: CASSQDRGRGVNYGYTF.

The chain is built from TRBV9 and TRBJ1-2, with 7 bases lining up with TRBD1. Germline assignment: CDR1 SGDLS and CDR2 YYNGEE. V lost 4 bases and J lost 4; bases outside the gene matches: 7. The CDR3 consists of 14 residues. In nucleotides, the CDR3 is TGTGCCAGCAGCCCAACCGGGACAGCCTATGGCTACACCTTC. Its translation is CASSPTGTAYGYTF.

The genes are TRBV27 and TRBJ1-1; D may be TRBD1 (5 bases). Deletions cut 3 bases from V and 2 bases from J, with 13 bases between. The CDR3 spans 15 residues. The germline V gene encodes CDR1 MNHEY and CDR2 SMNVEV (reference sequence). The CDR3 DNA reads TGTGCCAGCAGTTTGGTAGGGGTCCAAAACACTGAAGCTTTCTTT. This translates into CASSLVGVQNTEAFF.

The J gene is TRBJ2-7, the V gene TRBV11-2; weak D call: TRBD1 (5 bases). Germline-derived CDR1 and CDR2 are SGHAT and FQNNGV. CDR3 size: 13 residues. Trimming took off 10 bases at V and 3 bases at J, with 16 bases between the two ends. CDR3 nucleotides: TGTGCCACGGAAGGGGTAGGGGACTACGAGCAGTACTTC. Amino acid sequence: CATEGVGDYEQYF.

V gene TRBV6-5 combines with J gene TRBJ1-2, with D tentatively TRBD1 (6 bases). V lost 7 bases and J lost 4, with 19 bases in between. CDR1 is MNHEY, CDR2 SVGAGI, per germline. The CDR3 spans 15 residues. The CDR3 reads CASTLGRGFRYGYTF. DNA of the CDR3: TGTGCCAGCACCCTAGGGAGGGGGTTTCGCTATGGCTACACCTTC.

This sequence joins TRBV29-1 and TRBJ2-3, with TRBD1 identical over 8 bases. V gave up 7 bases and J gave up 1 base; unmatched junction bases: 7. CDR3 length: 14 amino acids. The germline V gene encodes CDR1 SQVTM and CDR2 ANQGSEA. In nucleotides, the CDR3 is TGCAGCGCAGGAGGACAGGGAGGCACAGATACGCAGTATTTT. Encoded protein: CSAGGQGGTDTQYF.

The chain is built from TRBV7-2 and TRBJ2-7; D uncertain. The CDR3 sequence is 14 residues long. Germline values: CDR1 SGHTA, CDR2 FQGNSA. Trimming removed 1 base at V and 4 bases at J, with 11 bases between. CDR3 nucleotide sequence: TGTGCCAGCAGCTTAGTTTTAGCTGGGTACGAGCAGTACTTC. Translating gives CASSLVLAGYEQYF.

In DNA form, the CDR3 reads TGCGCCAGCAGCCAAGATTGGGGGCAGGCCTACAATGAGCAGTTCTTC. Residues: CASSQDWGQAYNEQFF. This chain joins TRBV4-3 and TRBJ2-1; D is perhaps TRBD1 (6 bases). This CDR3 spans 16 amino acids. Trimming took 0 bases from V and 2 from J, leaving 11 bases between them. Germline V lookup: CDR1 LGHNA, CDR2 YSLEER.

The V and J genes are TRBV6-5 and TRBJ2-7, with D perhaps TRBD1 (6 bases). Germline assignment: CDR1 MNHEY and CDR2 SVGAGI. This CDR3 is 16 amino acids long. Trimming stripped 0 bases from V and 4 bases from J, with 16 bases between. The CDR3 sequence is CASSYSPDGGFYEQYF. The DNA of the CDR3 is TGTGCCAGCAGTTACTCCCCCGATGGGGGCTTTTACGAGCAGTACTTC.

This clone has a handful of counts. The chain recombines TRBV4-1 with TRBJ2-1; TRBD1 might be the D (6 bases). Germline CDR1 and CDR2: MGHRA and YSYEKL. The CDR3 is 15 residues long. The ends were cut back, 1 base at V and 7 bases at J, with 14 bases in the middle. CDR3 sequence reads: CASSQGTDPWNEQFF. Written as DNA, the CDR3 is TGCGCCAGCAGCCAAGGGACAGACCCCTGGAATGAGCAGTTCTTC.

The chain is built from TRBV19 and TRBJ2-3; 9 positions agree with TRBD1. This CDR3 comprises 14 residues. Unmatched junction bases numbered 6, after V lost 5 bases and J lost 6 bases. Germline V gene data show CDR1 as LNHDA and CDR2 as SQIVND (reference sequence). The chain's CDR3 is CASSGQGLSDTQYF. DNA for the CDR3: TGTGCCAGTAGTGGACAGGGGTTATCGGATACGCAGTATTTT.

The chain carries TRBV28 and TRBJ2-2; D may be TRBD2 (6 bases). Germline loops: CDR1 MDHEN, CDR2 SYDVKM. The CDR3 is made up of 16 amino acids. Trimming shortened V by 3 bases and J by 4 bases, and 15 bases separated the two germline ends. This CDR3 reads CASSFEGEEGTGELFF. The CDR3 DNA sequence: TGTGCCAGCAGTTTTGAAGGAGAGGAGGGCACCGGGGAGCTGTTTTTT.

This clone was counted between two and nine times. The gene calls are TRBV4-1 and TRBJ2-3, with a weak D call TRBD1 (6 bases). CDR3 length equals 15 residues. Germline CDR1 reads MGHRA; CDR2 reads YSYEKL. V gave up 1 base and J gave up 4 bases, with 12 bases separating them. CDR3 region: CASSQVRGDPDTQYF. CDR3 nucleotides: TGCGCCAGCAGCCAAGTCAGGGGCGATCCAGATACGCAGTATTTT.

This chain links TRBV7-9 with TRBJ2-1; 7 bases line up with TRBD1. This CDR3 contains 18 residues. The germline V gene encodes CDR1 SEHNR and CDR2 FQNEAQ (reference sequence). The V segment lost 4 bases and the J segment 1 base; nucleotides outside the gene matches: 13. The CDR3 DNA reads TGTGCCAGCAGCTCTTCGACAGGGAAGGCCCGTTCCTACAATGAGCAGTTCTTC. As protein: CASSSSTGKARSYNEQFF.

The chain carries TRBV10-3 and TRBJ2-3; D possibly corresponds to TRBD2 (6 bases). This CDR3 has 16 amino acids. Germline V lookup: CDR1 ENHRY, CDR2 SYGVKD. The V and J ends lost 3 bases and 2 bases respectively, with 15 bases between them. The DNA of the CDR3 is TGTGCCATCAGTGATAGGGCGGGGAGACACACAGATACGCAGTATTTT. It specifies CAISDRAGRHTDTQYF.

The V gene is TRBV7-9, the J gene TRBJ2-7; 7 bases agree with TRBD1. This CDR3 has 15 amino acids. Trimming took 7 bases from V and 2 from J; bases not matched to a gene: 11. Germline assignment: CDR1 SEHNR and CDR2 FQNEAQ (reference sequence). The chain's CDR3 is CASTGPRDSPYEQYF. CDR3 nucleotides: TGTGCCAGCACCGGACCTCGGGACAGCCCCTACGAGCAGTACTTC.

J is TRBJ2-5 and V is TRBV4-3; TRBD2 matches at 9 bases. Germline CDR1 LGHNA, CDR2 YSLEER. The CDR3 totals 18 residues. V was pared by 0 bases and J by 1 base, with 9 bases of the junction left unmatched. CDR3 protein: CASSQDWAGGSIQETQYF. CDR3 in DNA: TGCGCCAGCAGCCAAGACTGGGCGGGGGGGTCTATCCAAGAGACCCAGTACTTC.

V gene TRBV7-2 combines with J gene TRBJ2-5; D remains ambiguous. The CDR3 has 13 amino acids. Germline-derived CDR1 and CDR2 are SGHTA and FQGNSA. V was pared by 1 base and J by 2 bases, with 5 bases between. In nucleotides, the CDR3 is TGTGCCAGCAGCTTAGACAGACAAGAGACCCAGTACTTC. Translating it yields CASSLDRQETQYF.

The rearrangement joins TRBV9 to TRBJ2-7; 9 bases are shared with TRBD1. V trimming: 0 bases; J trimming: 2 bases; junction bases outside the gene matches: 3. The CDR3 spans 15 residues. Germline CDR1 SGDLS, CDR2 YYNGEE. The CDR3 sequence is CASSVGTGAAYEQYF. In DNA form, the CDR3 reads TGTGCCAGCAGCGTAGGGACAGGGGCGGCCTACGAGCAGTACTTC.

The rearrangement links TRBV29-1 to TRBJ2-7; 15 bases are a match to TRBD2. The ends lost 6 bases at V and 1 base at J; junction bases unmatched: 4. The CDR3 consists of 15 residues. CDR1 and CDR2 from the germline V gene are SQVTM and ANQGSEA. CDR3 sequence: CSVNGLAGGSYEQYF. CDR3 bases: TGCAGCGTCAACGGACTAGCGGGAGGGTCCTACGAGCAGTACTTC.

V and J are TRBV7-6 and TRBJ1-1, with a tentative D call TRBD1 (5 bases). Trimming took off 5 bases at V and 2 bases at J, with 15 bases between the two ends. The CDR3 consists of 15 residues. Germline values: CDR1 SGHVS, CDR2 FNYEAQ. This CDR3 is CASSPFGGTNTEAFF. The CDR3 bases are TGTGCCAGCAGCCCCTTCGGGGGGACTAACACTGAAGCTTTCTTT.

J is TRBJ1-5 and V is TRBV27, with 11 bases matching TRBD1. Germline V gene data show CDR1 as MNHEY and CDR2 as SMNVEV (reference sequence). The CDR3 is made up of 15 amino acids. V dropped 5 bases and J dropped 4; count of bases not matched to a gene: 4. CDR3 DNA: TGTGCCAGCAGTCCTGGGACAGGGGGTAATCAGCCCCAGCATTTT. Its translation is CASSPGTGGNQPQHF.

The V and J genes are TRBV15 and TRBJ2-1; TRBD2 matches at 8 bases. In germline, CDR1 is LNHNV, CDR2 YYDKDF (reference sequence). Trimming at V came to 0 bases and at J to 8 bases, leaving 12 bases not matched to a gene. The CDR3 contains 17 residues. CDR3 in DNA: TGTGCCACCAGCAGAGATACGGGAGGGCCGAAAGAGGATGAGCAGTTCTTC. This sequence encodes CATSRDTGGPKEDEQFF.

The V gene is TRBV10-1, the J gene TRBJ2-7, with D possibly TRBD2 on 5 matching bases. Trimming took off 4 bases at V and 4 bases at J, with 11 bases between the two ends. The CDR3 spans 13 residues. Germline lookup yields CDR1 WNHNN and CDR2 SYGVQD (reference sequence). The CDR3 protein is CASSGNRLYEQYF. In DNA form, the CDR3 reads TGCGCCAGCAGTGGTAATAGACTATACGAGCAGTACTTC.

The chain is built from TRBV28 and TRBJ2-3; TRBD2 agrees at 7 bases. Trimming removed 3 bases from V and 4 bases from J; junction bases left unmatched: 7. Germline assignment: CDR1 MDHEN and CDR2 SYDVKM. This CDR3 has 15 amino acids. DNA of the CDR3: TGTGCCAGCAGTTTTCTCGGACTAGGATCAGATACGCAGTATTTT. Encoded protein: CASSFLGLGSDTQYF.